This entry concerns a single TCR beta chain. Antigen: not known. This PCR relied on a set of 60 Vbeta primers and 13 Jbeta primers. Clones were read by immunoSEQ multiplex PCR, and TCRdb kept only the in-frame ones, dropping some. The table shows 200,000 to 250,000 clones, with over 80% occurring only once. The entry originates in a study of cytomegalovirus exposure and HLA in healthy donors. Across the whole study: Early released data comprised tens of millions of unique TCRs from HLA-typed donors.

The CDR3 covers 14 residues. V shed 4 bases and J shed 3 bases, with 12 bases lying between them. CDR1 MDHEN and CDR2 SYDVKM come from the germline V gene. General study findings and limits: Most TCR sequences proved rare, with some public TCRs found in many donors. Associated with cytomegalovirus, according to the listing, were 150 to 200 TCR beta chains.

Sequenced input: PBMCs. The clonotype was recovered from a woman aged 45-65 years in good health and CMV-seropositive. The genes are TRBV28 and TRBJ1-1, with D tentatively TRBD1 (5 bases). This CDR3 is CASSWGERDTEAFF. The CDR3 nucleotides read TGTGCCAGCAGTTGGGGGGAGAGGGACACTGAAGCTTTCTTT.